Sequencing of this T cell receptor (beta chain) was carried out in a study of cytomegalovirus exposure and HLA in healthy donors. Germline CDR1 and CDR2: MNHNS and SASEGT. V lost 6 bases and J 4 bases, leaving 6 bases between the germline ends. This CDR3 comprises 12 residues. The PCR was carried out with 60 Vbeta primers and 13 Jbeta primers. Some clones are missing from TCRdb's copy, which holds only in-frame ones; the method was immunoSEQ multiplex PCR. The sample has some 100,000 clones, approximately 73% seen once. This clone is a singleton in its sample. The receptor was derived from a man between 40 and 49 years old in good health and CMV-seronegative. The V gene is TRBV6-1, the J gene TRBJ2-2; D gene unclear. The sample comprised PBMCs. CDR3 sequence (DNA): TGTGCCAGCAGGGTAGTCACCGGGGAGCTGTTTTTT. It specifies CASRVVTGELFF.